The T cell receptor (beta chain) under discussion was sequenced for a study of CD8 T cells in Susac syndrome (dated by TCRdb to about 2019). Background for the entire study: Repertoire sequencing was used to test whether CD8+ T cell activation and differentiation in Susac syndrome was antigen driven. The study compared CD8+ T cell repertoire clonality among about a dozen healthy donors, 14 Susac syndrome patients and roughly 15 multiple sclerosis patients. Results and caveats for the whole study, not just this receptor: The study acknowledged that relatively few individuals were included in the TCR sequencing and HLA analysis.

RNA was extracted using the RNeasy kit, and about 0.45 to 1 ug of the RNA was reverse transcribed with random hexamers. The immunoSEQ multiplex PCR assay, which covers 54 Vbeta and 13 Jbeta segments, was used to amplify TCR beta CDR3 regions. PCR amplification bias was corrected using a synthetic template baseline for primer optimization and computational correction. Per the original workflow: Reads were annotated to V, D and J genes according to IMGT and were analyzed with immunoSEQ Analyzer, with only productive sequences retained. Clonality was computed as one minus Shannon entropy normalized by log2 of the number of productive unique sequences. For each patient and control, public and private clones were evaluated within the 100 most prevalent clones. Clones were defined as Susac-specific if absent from the healthy and MS cohorts, from under 1,200 published viral clones and from other ImmuneACCESS disease sequences. The raw public reads went through TCRdb reprocessing: fastp at Q25, MiXCR clone calling, in-frame beta chains kept. Here each entry gathers all rows of one CDR3 protein and keeps the most common genes and DNA. V and J calls and clone size were set by TCRdb, not the authors. This sample comprises fewer than 350,000 distinct CDR3 sequences, approximately 85% of them detected only once. Approximately 0.2% of the sample lies in the top ten.

V was cut back by 5 bases and J by 4 bases, leaving a gap of 20 bases between them. From its cysteine to its phenylalanine, the CDR3 spans 15 amino acids. Solely the CDR3 DNA is kept, with 45 bases framed from the first base. From a lookup of the germline V gene, CDR1 and CDR2 are SQVTM and ANQGSEA. High-throughput TCR beta sequencing profiled peripheral blood CD8+ and CD4+ T cells from healthy donors, Susac syndrome patients and multiple sclerosis patients. Treatment-naive patients with stable or active relapsing-remitting disease fulfilling revised McDonald criteria were used as multiple sclerosis controls. Bulk CD8+ and CD4+ T cells were purified by magnetic negative isolation, while CD8+ TEMRA cells were enriched using FACS. Blood was drawn into EDTA tubes, processed within 24 hours, and PBMCs were isolated by density gradient centrifugation. PBMCs intended for TCR sequencing were cryopreserved in liquid nitrogen and thawed later in a water bath at 37 degrees C. A purity of at least 90% was achieved for sorted or isolated CD4+, CD8+ and CD8+ TEMRA cells.

In regard to this clonotype: No antigen is known for it. No much larger clonotype is one base removed from it; base qualities were not supplied.

The sample was CD8+ T cells from PBMCs. The sequence joins TRBV29-1 to TRBJ1-2, with an unclear D gene assignment. This clonotype originated in a human donor with multiple sclerosis. The encoded CDR3 is CSVFRAQTTIYGYTF. The DNA sequence reads TGCAGCGTTTTTAGGGCCCAGACAACGATCTATGGCTACACCTTC.